The 27 T cell receptor beta chains given below trace back to one sample, sequenced in a study of Tregs in tolerant kidney transplant recipients. Clones were read by immunoSEQ multiplex PCR, and TCRdb kept only the in-frame ones, dropping some. The repertoire holds under 100,000 clones, with roughly 92% as singletons. Sequenced sample: CD8+ T cells from blood. The receptors stem from a human donor in good health.

J is TRBJ1-2 and V is TRBV5-5, with D perhaps matching TRBD1 (5 bases). Germline V gene lookup returns CDR1 SGHKS and CDR2 YYEKEE (reference sequence). Trimming took 4 bases from V and 4 from J, leaving 14 bases between them. The CDR3 loop spans 14 amino acids. The CDR3 coding sequence is TGTGCCAGCAGCCACGACAGAGTAGGCTATGGCTACACCTTC. This encodes CASSHDRVGYGYTF.

CDR3 in DNA: TGTGCCAGCAGCCGCCGGGACAACACCGGGGAGCTGTTTTTT. This gives the protein CASSRRDNTGELFF. This chain connects TRBV7-9 to TRBJ2-2; D could derive from TRBD1 or TRBD2 (5 bases each). The V end lost 5 bases, the J end lost 2 bases, and 9 bases lay between the germline ends. The CDR3 consists of 14 residues. CDR1 is SEHNR, CDR2 FQNEAQ, per germline (reference sequence).

CDR3 amino acids: CASSPTAGSYGYTF. In DNA, the CDR3 is TGCGCCAGCAGCCCAACTGCCGGGTCCTATGGCTACACCTTC. This chain uses TRBV4-1 with TRBJ1-2; D unresolved. Germline-derived CDR1 and CDR2 are MGHRA and YSYEKL. The CDR3 sequence is 14 residues long. V was cut by 4 bases and J by 4 bases, with 13 bases left in between.

This chain uses TRBV29-1 with TRBJ2-7; the match to TRBD1 covers 11 bases. Germline V gene lookup returns CDR1 SQVTM and CDR2 ANQGSEA. Germline trimming cut 4 bases from V and 2 bases from J; bases unmatched to any gene: 7. The CDR3 runs 15 residues. The CDR3 loop is CSVGSGTGGPYEQYF. The CDR3 nucleotides read TGCAGCGTTGGGTCCGGGACAGGGGGTCCCTACGAGCAGTACTTC.

This chain connects TRBV6-6 to TRBJ1-2; the D is unclear. Germline-derived CDR1 and CDR2 are MNHNY and SVGAGI (reference sequence). Deletions cut 9 bases from V and 3 bases from J, with 11 bases between. The CDR3 sequence is 12 residues long. The CDR3 DNA reads as TGTGCCAGTGAGGGCAGCCACTATGGCTACACCTTC. Its protein product is CASEGSHYGYTF.

The chain recombines TRBV10-2 with TRBJ2-1, with D perhaps TRBD2 (6 bases). The CDR3 loop spans 14 amino acids. Germline assignment: CDR1 WSHSY and CDR2 SAAADI. Between the trimmed V and J ends, which lost 4 bases and 6 bases, there was a span of 13 bases. The chain's CDR3 is CASSGGDGLNEQFF. The CDR3 DNA sequence: TGCGCCAGCAGTGGGGGGGACGGACTCAATGAGCAGTTCTTC.

The count of this clone is one. J is TRBJ1-6 and V is TRBV5-6, with 9 bases lining up with TRBD1. CDR3 length: 17 residues. Trimming cost V 1 base and J 3 bases; bases outside gene matches: 5. The germline CDR1 and CDR2 sequences are SGHDT and YYEEEE. This chain's CDR3 is CASSLRDRVGYNSPLHF. For the CDR3, the DNA is TGTGCCAGCAGCTTGCGGGACAGGGTAGGCTATAATTCACCCCTCCACTTT.

As to this clone: This CDR3 is also generated by other DNA sequences in the sample. The V call is TRBV7-9, the J call TRBJ2-7; D not certain. CDR3 size: 11 residues. Germline V gene sequence: CDR1 SEHNR, CDR2 FQNEAQ (reference sequence). Trimming left V 2 bases short and J 3 bases short, with 2 bases between. CDR3 in amino acids: CASSLNYEQYF. CDR3 in DNA: TGTGCCAGCAGCTTAAACTACGAGCAGTACTTC.

V and J are TRBV9 and TRBJ1-1; D gene unclear. Germline loops: CDR1 SGDLS, CDR2 YYNGEE. V was cut by 3 bases and J by 7 bases, with 19 bases left in between. This CDR3 contains 15 residues. The CDR3 nucleotides read TGTGCCAGCAGCGCTTATCGTTCTGGTGGCAGTGAAGCTTTCTTT. Translating gives CASSAYRSGGSEAFF.

With regard to this clone: At one end the junction does not follow the germline gene, possibly because of a read error. This sequence joins TRBV9 and TRBJ1-1; no definite D call. The CDR3 is made up of 10 amino acids. CDR1 is SGDLS and CDR2 is YYNGEE in the germline V gene. The CDR3 protein is CASSVGSLAF. The CDR3 bases are TGTGCCAGCAGCGTAGGCAGCCTCGCCTTT. Variable domain in full (rest from reference TRBV9 and TRBJ1-1): DSGVTQTPKHLITATGQRVTLRCSPRSGDLSVYWYQQSLDQGLQFLIQYYNGEERAKGNILERFSAQQFPDLHSELNLSSLELGDSALYFCASSVGSLAFGQGTRLTVV.

The V gene is TRBV16, the J gene TRBJ2-1; no clear D. V was pared by 0 bases and J by 8 bases, with 11 bases between. The CDR3 is 14 amino acids. Germline CDR1 and CDR2: KGHSY and FQNENV. For the CDR3, the DNA is TGTGCCAGCAGCCAATCTGATGGGTCAGATGAGCAGTTCTTC. Translated, it gives CASSQSDGSDEQFF. Drawing the rest from reference TRBV16 and TRBJ2-1, the complete variable domain is GEEVAQTPKHLVRGEGQKAKLYCAPIKGHSYVFWYQQVLKNEFKFLISFQNENVFDETGMPKERFSAKCLPNSPCSLEIQATKLEDSAVYFCASSQSDGSDEQFFGPGTRLTVL.

Written as DNA, the CDR3 is TGTGCCAGCAGGCCTCACCCGGGACGGACTAATGAAAAACTGTTTTTT. This encodes CASRPHPGRTNEKLFF. J is TRBJ1-4 and V is TRBV27; tentative D call: TRBD1 (5 bases). Per the germline V gene, CDR1 is MNHEY and CDR2 is SMNVEV (reference sequence). V gave up 6 bases and J gave up 2 bases, with 16 bases separating them. This CDR3 has 16 residues.

The gene calls are TRBV27 and TRBJ1-5; no clear D gene. Germline loops: CDR1 MNHEY, CDR2 SMNVEV (reference sequence). V dropped 9 bases and J dropped 0 bases, with 18 bases sitting between them. The length of the CDR3 is 16 residues. CDR3 amino acids: CASHPRRADSNQPQHF. CDR3 sequence (DNA): TGTGCCAGTCACCCGCGACGTGCGGATAGCAATCAGCCCCAGCATTTT.

The chain links TRBV7-9 to TRBJ2-7; D may be TRBD1 (5 bases). V was shortened by 3 bases and J by 2 bases, with 14 bases between the two germline ends. The CDR3 consists of 15 residues. The germline CDR1 and CDR2 sequences are SEHNR and FQNEAQ (reference sequence). The CDR3 bases are TGTGCCAGCAGCTTCGGCCACAGGCCGACCTACGAGCAGTACTTC. It encodes CASSFGHRPTYEQYF.

This chain uses TRBV19 with TRBJ2-4; tentatively, D is TRBD2 (7 bases). CDR3 length equals 17 residues. V shed 1 base and J shed 3 bases, with 16 bases lying between them. Per the germline V gene, CDR1 is LNHDA and CDR2 is SQIVND (reference sequence). CDR3 nucleotides: TGTGCCAGTAGTATAGGGAGGGGGGGGCTTGACAAAAACATTCAGTACTTC. Amino acid sequence: CASSIGRGGLDKNIQYF.

The chain joins TRBV27 to TRBJ1-4; D call uncertain. CDR1 and CDR2 (germline): MNHEY, SMNVEV (reference sequence). The length of the CDR3 is 15 residues. V was trimmed by 3 bases and J by 3 bases, leaving 11 bases between them. CDR3 sequence (DNA): TGTGCCAGCAGTTTTTACGGGGATGCTAATGAAAAACTGTTTTTT. Translating it yields CASSFYGDANEKLFF.

The chain combines TRBV29-1 with TRBJ1-2, with 8 bases that match TRBD1. Germline CDR1 is SQVTM and CDR2 is ANQGSEA. CDR3 length: 12 amino acids. V lost 4 bases and J lost 4; bases outside the gene matches: 2. CDR3 protein: CSVVDRGYGYTF. Written as DNA, the CDR3 is TGCAGCGTTGTAGACAGGGGCTATGGCTACACCTTC.

In its sample, this clone was seen once. This sequence joins TRBV6-6 and TRBJ2-3; 9 bases line up with TRBD1. The CDR3 length is 15 residues. The germline V gene encodes CDR1 MNHNY and CDR2 SVGAGI (reference sequence). The V segment lost 6 bases and the J segment 4 bases; nucleotides outside the gene matches: 8. CDR3 sequence reads: CASSPGQGTADTQYF. The CDR3 DNA is TGTGCCAGCAGCCCGGGACAGGGCACCGCAGATACGCAGTATTTT.

V usage is TRBV7-6 and J usage is TRBJ2-7; D might be TRBD2 (7 bases). There are 13 residues in the CDR3. With 5 bases removed from V and 6 bases from J, the gap between germline ends came to 14 bases. Germline CDR1 SGHVS, CDR2 FNYEAQ. This CDR3 reads CASSPSGGSEQYF. Here the CDR3 DNA reads TGTGCCAGCAGCCCCTCGGGGGGCTCCGAGCAGTACTTC.

This clone was observed a single time. V gene TRBV13 combines with J gene TRBJ2-7, with TRBD1 matching over 8 bases. V shed 3 bases and J 2 bases; nucleotides not matched to a gene: 6. Germline CDR1 PRHDT, CDR2 FYEKMQ (reference sequence). There are 15 residues in the CDR3. The CDR3 reads CASSFRAGGAYEQYF. The DNA of the CDR3 is TGTGCCAGCAGCTTTAGGGCAGGGGGCGCCTACGAGCAGTACTTC. Using reference TRBV13 and TRBJ2-7 for the parts outside the CDR3, the full variable domain is AAGVIQSPRHLIKEKRETATLKCYPIPRHDTVYWYQQGPGQDPQFLISFYEKMQSDKGSIPDRFSAQQFSDYHSELNMSSLELGDSALYFCASSFRAGGAYEQYFGPGTRLTVT.

A word on this clone: At one end, the junction sequence differs from germline, possibly due to a read error. The chain uses TRBV7-9 and TRBJ1-1, with D hard to call. The V gene's germline CDR1 is SEHNR and CDR2 FQNEAQ (reference sequence). There are 13 residues in the CDR3. CDR3 DNA: TGTGCCAGCAACTTACAGAGCGACACTGAAGCTTTCTTT. Its protein is CASNLQSDTEAFF.

With regard to this clone: Additional DNA sequences in this sample encode the identical CDR3. The V call is TRBV27, the J call TRBJ2-7; D ambiguous. This CDR3 is built from 12 residues. The V end was cut by 8 bases, the J end by 3 bases, with 11 bases between. From germline, CDR1 is MNHEY and CDR2 SMNVEV (reference sequence). The CDR3 spells CASSPVGYEQYF. In nucleotides, the CDR3 is TGTGCCAGCTCTCCGGTGGGCTACGAGCAGTACTTC.

This chain connects TRBV27 to TRBJ1-5; possibly TRBD1 for D (5 bases). Germline V lookup: CDR1 MNHEY, CDR2 SMNVEV (reference sequence). This CDR3 is 16 amino acids long. Trimming cost V 5 bases and J 4 bases, with 18 bases left between them. The CDR3 DNA sequence: TGTGCCAGCAGTCCACGGGACCCCTGGGGGAATCAGCCCCAGCATTTT. This translates into CASSPRDPWGNQPQHF.

The CDR3 DNA reads TGTGCCAGCAGCTCCGATGGACAGGGGTCTGAAGCTTTCTTT. Protein sequence: CASSSDGQGSEAFF. V and J are TRBV13 and TRBJ1-1, with 9 bases that match TRBD1. Germline CDR1 PRHDT, CDR2 FYEKMQ (reference sequence). The junction had 6 bases not matched to a gene; V was cut back by 4 bases and J by 6 bases. The CDR3 loop spans 14 amino acids.

The chain is built from TRBV6-5 and TRBJ1-2, with no clear D. V lost 5 bases to trimming and J lost 8 bases, with 12 bases between them. Germline CDR1 MNHEY, CDR2 SVGAGI. The CDR3 is 12 amino acids. DNA for the CDR3: TGTGCCAGCAGTGAACCTGGGCGAGGCTACACCTTC. Its protein product is CASSEPGRGYTF.

In DNA, the CDR3 is TGTGCCAGTAGTCCCTGGGGGGGGCAAGGAGCTTTCTTT. Its translation is CASSPWGGQGAFF. The genes are TRBV19 and TRBJ1-1; perhaps TRBD1 as D (6 bases). This CDR3 has 13 residues. Trimming removed 5 bases at V and 10 bases at J, with 17 bases between. Germline CDR1 LNHDA, CDR2 SQIVND (reference sequence).

The V call is TRBV13, the J call TRBJ1-1; no clear D. Germline V gives CDR1 PRHDT, CDR2 FYEKMQ (reference sequence). V was clipped by 7 bases and J by 5 bases, with 17 bases between them. The CDR3 contains 14 residues. The CDR3 bases are TGTGCCAGCATCGAAACCGGACGGGGAACTGAAGCTTTCTTT. It yields the protein CASIETGRGTEAFF.